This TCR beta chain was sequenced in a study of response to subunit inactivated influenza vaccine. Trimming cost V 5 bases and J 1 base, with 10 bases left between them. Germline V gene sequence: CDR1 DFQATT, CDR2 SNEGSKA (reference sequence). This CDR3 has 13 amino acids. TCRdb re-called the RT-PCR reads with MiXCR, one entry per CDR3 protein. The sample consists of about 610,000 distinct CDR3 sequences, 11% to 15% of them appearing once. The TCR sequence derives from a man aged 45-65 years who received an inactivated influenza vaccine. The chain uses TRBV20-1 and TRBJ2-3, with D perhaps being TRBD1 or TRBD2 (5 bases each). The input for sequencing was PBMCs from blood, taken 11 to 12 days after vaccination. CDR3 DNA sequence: TGCAGTGCTGTCCGGGACCGCACAGATACGCAGTATTTT. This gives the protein CSAVRDRTDTQYF.